Listed below are T cell receptor beta chains from one sample, sequenced in a study of OX40 agonist ivuxolimab in advanced cancers. TCRdb's copy holds only in-frame clones and misses some; the assay was immunoSEQ multiplex PCR. This sample has fewer than 65,000 clones, with around 90% found just once. The sequencing used CD4+ or CD8+ T cells sorted from blood, collected in a trial of the OX40 agonist ivuxolimab. These receptors all come from an adult with an advanced solid tumor such as melanoma, head and neck, liver or kidney cancer. CDR3s include the opening cysteine and the closing phenylalanine or tryptophan. The D gene is left open where the match is weak. Only some rows state a clone size, as once, few, many or a class for expanded clones.

>TRBV28|TRBD1|.|TRBJ2-3
CASSSPGGNGTDTQYF
>TRBV11-2|.|.|TRBJ2-5
CASSPETRQETQYF
>TRBV2|TRBD1|.|TRBJ1-1
CASSTRQGNTEAFF
>TRBV18|TRBD1|.|TRBJ1-1
CASSPLTGAGEAFF
>TRBV27|.|.|TRBJ2-7
CASSLNSGVYEQYF
>TRBV30|.|once|TRBJ1-1
CAWSEGMNTEAFF
>TRBV7-6|.|.|TRBJ2-5
CASSLNRETQYF
>TRBV5-4|.|.|TRBJ1-3
CASSRGGSSGNTIYF
>TRBV30|.|.|TRBJ1-3
CAWSRQKAGLSGNTIYF
>TRBV9|.|.|TRBJ1-2
CASSTTSGLFDYGYTF
>TRBV7-2|TRBD1|.|TRBJ2-3
CASSSGTADLQYF
>TRBV11-3|TRBD2|.|TRBJ2-1
CASSLERGVEQFF
>TRBV5-4|TRBD2|once|TRBJ2-1
CASSFLAGTYNEQFF
>TRBV4-1|.|.|TRBJ2-7
CASSRMGGLPTYEQYF
>TRBV9|.|.|TRBJ2-3
CASSVGSGGASTDTQYF
>TRBV19|.|.|TRBJ2-1
CASSMWTASQDEQFF
>TRBV28|.|.|TRBJ2-7
CASSSPGRPRKRSSYEQYF
>TRBV11-3|.|.|TRBJ2-3
CASSFQGADTQYF
>TRBV11-3|.|.|TRBJ1-1
CASSFNPMYTEAFF
>TRBV5-6|TRBD2|.|TRBJ2-5
CASSLTGGLLETQYF
>TRBV5-1|TRBD1|.|TRBJ1-1
CASSAGQGIDTEAFF
>TRBV28|.|.|TRBJ2-3
CASSLGGLLYTDTQYF
>TRBV5-1|TRBD2|.|TRBJ2-1
CASSPIEREPGNEQFF
>TRBV7-6|.|.|TRBJ1-5
CASSAQGLGQGQPQHF
>TRBV7-9|TRBD1|.|TRBJ1-1
CASRPGQGTTEAFF
>TRBV5-4|TRBD2|.|TRBJ2-1
CASGTSGDPYNEQFF
>TRBV28|.|.|TRBJ2-3
CASSPDLSGTQYF
>TRBV27|TRBD2|.|TRBJ2-3
CASSSGLAGGSTDTQYF
>TRBV28|TRBD2|.|TRBJ2-1
CASSLLGLAGGNEQFF
>TRBV7-3|TRBD2|.|TRBJ2-1
CASSSKVAGADEQFF
>TRBV14|.|.|TRBJ1-2
CASSQEAGARAGYTF
>TRBV14|.|.|TRBJ2-1
CASSHARMQFF
>TRBV9|TRBD1|.|TRBJ1-2
CASSVEGARGYGYTF
>TRBV12-5|.|.|TRBJ1-2
CASGLAGPRSYTF
>TRBV19|.|.|TRBJ1-5
CASSILGTTRNQPQHF
>TRBV7-3|.|.|TRBJ2-2
CASSLGGGGGELFF
>TRBV4-2|.|.|TRBJ2-3
CASSQEGPGTDTQYF
>TRBV28|.|.|TRBJ2-2
CASSFWAGELFF
>TRBV2|TRBD1|.|TRBJ2-2
CASRSGQLELFF
>TRBV6-1|.|.|TRBJ2-4
CALGELAKNIQYF
>TRBV6-1|TRBD2|.|TRBJ2-1
CASSEVLAGVFF
>TRBV19|TRBD1|.|TRBJ2-7
CASSIPGQNYEQYF
>TRBV5-1|.|.|TRBJ2-1
CASSPQTRNYNEQFF
>TRBV27|TRBD1|.|TRBJ1-4
CASSLSIQTGRGEKLFF
>TRBV5-4|TRBD1|.|TRBJ1-4
CASSKGQGNEKLFF
>TRBV6-5|TRBD2|once|TRBJ2-1
CASRGTSGSEEQFF
>TRBV19|.|.|TRBJ1-1
CASSPRDTEAFF
>TRBV10-1|TRBD1|.|TRBJ2-1
CASSFSGQGARNEQFF
>TRBV5-1|.|once|TRBJ2-1
CASSLDPGSYNEQFF
>TRBV29-1|.|.|TRBJ2-2
CSVSVGGGTGELFF
>TRBV7-2|TRBD1|.|TRBJ1-2
CASTFGPGQGGYTF
>TRBV5-1|.|.|TRBJ2-5
CASSLGPNQETQHF
>TRBV10-3|.|.|TRBJ1-2
CAISESGSRRGYTF
>TRBV19|TRBD1|.|TRBJ1-1
CASITGTATTEAFF
>TRBV5-4|.|.|TRBJ2-7
CASSFGFMQYF